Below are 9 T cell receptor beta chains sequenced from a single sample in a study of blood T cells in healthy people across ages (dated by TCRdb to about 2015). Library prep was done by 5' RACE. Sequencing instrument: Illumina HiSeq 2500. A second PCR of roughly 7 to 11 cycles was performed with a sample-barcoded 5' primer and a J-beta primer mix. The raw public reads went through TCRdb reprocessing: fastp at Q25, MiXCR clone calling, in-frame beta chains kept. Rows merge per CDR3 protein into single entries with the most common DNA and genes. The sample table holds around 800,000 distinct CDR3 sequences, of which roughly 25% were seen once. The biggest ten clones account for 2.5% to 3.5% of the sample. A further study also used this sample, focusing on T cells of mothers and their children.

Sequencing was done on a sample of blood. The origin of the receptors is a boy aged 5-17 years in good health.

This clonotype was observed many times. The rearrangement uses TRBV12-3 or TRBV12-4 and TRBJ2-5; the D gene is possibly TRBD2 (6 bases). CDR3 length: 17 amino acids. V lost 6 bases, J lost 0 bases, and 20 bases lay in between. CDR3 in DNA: TGTGCCAGCAGCCCCCGGGACTCCCTTTCCTACCAAGAGACCCAGTACTTC. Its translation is CASSPRDSLSYQETQYF.

CDR3 nucleotides: TGTGCCAGCACCCTGACAGGGGTCATTCAGTACTTC. As protein: CASTLTGVIQYF. The J gene is TRBJ2-4, the V gene TRBV6-1, with 8 nucleotides matching TRBD1. CDR3 length: 12 amino acids. CDR1 is MNHNS, CDR2 SASEGT, per germline. Trimming removed 7 bases from V and 9 bases from J; junction bases left unmatched: 5.

For the CDR3, the DNA is TGTGCCAGCAGTTTAAAACCCCGGGACAGGGGTCGAAACGAGCAGTACTTC. Translating gives CASSLKPRDRGRNEQYF. The J gene is TRBJ2-7, the V gene TRBV28; 10 bases match TRBD1. The germline CDR1 and CDR2 sequences are MDHEN and SYDVKM. The V gene end was trimmed by 2 bases and the J gene end by 5 bases; junction bases not matched to a gene: 12. CDR3 length: 17 residues. The full variable domain, its missing parts supplied by reference TRBV28 and TRBJ2-7, is DVKVTQSSRYLVKRTGEKVFLECVQDMDHENMFWYRQDPGLGLRLIYFSYDVKMKEKGDIPEGYSVSREKKERFSLILESASTNQTSMYLCASSLKPRDRGRNEQYFGPGTRLTVT.

The CDR3 nucleotides read TGTGCCAGCAGCCCCCGAAGTCTTTCGAAGACCCAGTACTTC. Amino acid sequence: CASSPRSLSKTQYF. This chain uses TRBV7-2 with TRBJ2-5; D ambiguous. V gave up 5 bases and J gave up 6 bases, with 16 bases separating them. The germline V gene has CDR1 SGHTA and CDR2 FQGNSA. The CDR3 is made up of 14 amino acids.

CDR3 protein: CASRLAGGPDEQYF. CDR3 nucleotides: TGTGCCAGCAGGCTAGCGGGGGGGCCGGACGAGCAGTACTTC. The rearrangement joins TRBV6-2 or TRBV6-3 to TRBJ2-7; 12 bases agree with TRBD2. Germline CDR1 reads MNHEY; CDR2 reads SVGEGT. V gave up 6 bases and J gave up 5 bases; unmatched junction bases: 5. This CDR3 is 14 amino acids long.

CDR3 sequence: CASSFWDREYEQYF. For the CDR3, the DNA is TGTGCCAGCAGTTTTTGGGACAGGGAATACGAGCAGTACTTC. The chain uses TRBV28 and TRBJ2-7, with 9 bases that match TRBD1. The CDR3 length is 14 residues. V gave up 3 bases and J gave up 4 bases; unmatched junction bases: 4. Germline loops: CDR1 MDHEN, CDR2 SYDVKM.

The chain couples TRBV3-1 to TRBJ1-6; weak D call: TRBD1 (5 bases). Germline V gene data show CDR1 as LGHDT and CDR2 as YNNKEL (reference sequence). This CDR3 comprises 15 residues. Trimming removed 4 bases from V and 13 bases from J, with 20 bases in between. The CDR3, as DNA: TGTGCCAGCAGCCGCCAGGCCCGGGGCAGGAGTCCCCTCCACTTT. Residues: CASSRQARGRSPLHF.

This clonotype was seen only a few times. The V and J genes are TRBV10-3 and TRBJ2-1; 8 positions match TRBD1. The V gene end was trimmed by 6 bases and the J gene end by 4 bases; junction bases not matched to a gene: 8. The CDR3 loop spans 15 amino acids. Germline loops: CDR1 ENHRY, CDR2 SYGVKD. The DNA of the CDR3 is TGTGCCATCAGGGATACAGGGGGATGGTACAATGAGCAGTTCTTC. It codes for CAIRDTGGWYNEQFF.

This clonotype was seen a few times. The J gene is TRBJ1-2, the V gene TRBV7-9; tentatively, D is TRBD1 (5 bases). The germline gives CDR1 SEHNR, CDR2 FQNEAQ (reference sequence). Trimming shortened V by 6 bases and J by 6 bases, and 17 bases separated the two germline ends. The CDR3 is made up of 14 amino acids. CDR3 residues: CASSSGSGINGYTF. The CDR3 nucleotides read TGTGCCAGCAGTTCCGGGTCAGGGATAAATGGCTACACCTTC.